Listed below are T cell receptor beta chains from one sample, sequenced in a study of CD8 T cells in ankylosing spondylitis. Each CDR3 protein is one row after TCRdb ran MiXCR on the 5' RACE reads. This table holds just under 350,000 distinct CDR3 sequences, about 15% found once. Source material: blood, either unsorted or a sorted T cell fraction (not recorded which). The receptors here all came from a male donor with ankylosing spondylitis or in good health (not recorded which). CDR3s include the opening cysteine and the closing phenylalanine or tryptophan. Fields, in order: D gene, CDR3 length, J gene, clone size, V gene, CDR3 protein, CDR3 DNA. D genes are given only for firm matches. Clone size is stated in some rows and not others, as once, few, many or a class when expanded.

D gene: TRBD2; CDR3 length: 18; J gene: TRBJ2-7; clone size: -; V gene: TRBV11-2; CDR3 protein: CASSLRGGTSGSSYEQYF; CDR3 DNA: TGTGCCAGCAGCTTGAGGGGTGGGACTAGCGGGAGCTCCTACGAGCAGTACTTC
D gene: TRBD1; CDR3 length: 15; J gene: TRBJ2-7; clone size: -; V gene: TRBV10-1; CDR3 protein: CASSRTGAPQSEQYF; CDR3 DNA: TGCGCCAGCAGTCGCACAGGGGCCCCTCAAAGCGAGCAGTACTTC
D gene: -; CDR3 length: 13; J gene: TRBJ1-2; clone size: many; V gene: TRBV12-3/TRBV12-4; CDR3 protein: CASSLQEGYGYTF; CDR3 DNA: TGTGCCAGCAGTTTACAGGAGGGGTATGGCTACACCTTC
D gene: TRBD1; CDR3 length: 15; J gene: TRBJ2-3; clone size: -; V gene: TRBV5-1; CDR3 protein: CASSLVGQNTDTQYF; CDR3 DNA: TGCGCCAGCAGCTTGGTGGGACAGAACACAGATACGCAGTATTTT
D gene: -; CDR3 length: 15; J gene: TRBJ2-2; clone size: -; V gene: TRBV3-1; CDR3 protein: CASRFDGANTGELFF; CDR3 DNA: TGTGCCAGCAGGTTCGATGGGGCGAACACCGGGGAGCTGTTTTTT
D gene: -; CDR3 length: 13; J gene: TRBJ1-5; clone size: -; V gene: TRBV3-1; CDR3 protein: CASSQAEGQPQHF; CDR3 DNA: TGTGCCAGCAGCCAAGCAGAGGGACAGCCCCAGCATTTT
D gene: -; CDR3 length: 15; J gene: TRBJ2-1; clone size: -; V gene: TRBV7-9; CDR3 protein: CASSRDRTSYNEQFF; CDR3 DNA: TGTGCCAGCAGCCGAGACCGTACTTCTTACAATGAGCAGTTCTTC
D gene: TRBD1; CDR3 length: 14; J gene: TRBJ2-1; clone size: few; V gene: TRBV12-3/TRBV12-4; CDR3 protein: CASSSSGQSNEQFF; CDR3 DNA: TGTGCCAGCAGTAGCTCGGGACAGAGCAATGAGCAGTTCTTC
D gene: -; CDR3 length: 13; J gene: TRBJ2-2; clone size: -; V gene: TRBV10-3; CDR3 protein: CATETVNTGELFF; CDR3 DNA: TGTGCCACCGAGACTGTGAACACCGGGGAGCTGTTTTTT
D gene: TRBD1; CDR3 length: 15; J gene: TRBJ2-7; clone size: few; V gene: TRBV11-2; CDR3 protein: CASSFFTGGNYEQYF; CDR3 DNA: TGTGCCAGCAGCTTTTTCACAGGGGGCAATTACGAGCAGTACTTC
D gene: TRBD1; CDR3 length: 15; J gene: TRBJ2-7; clone size: -; V gene: TRBV19; CDR3 protein: CASTATGASSYEQYF; CDR3 DNA: TGTGCCAGTACTGCGACAGGGGCCAGCTCCTACGAGCAGTACTTC
D gene: TRBD2; CDR3 length: 15; J gene: TRBJ2-1; clone size: few; V gene: TRBV4-1; CDR3 protein: CASSPEQLAHNEQFF; CDR3 DNA: TGCGCCAGCAGCCCCGAACAACTAGCGCACAATGAGCAGTTCTTC
D gene: -; CDR3 length: 11; J gene: TRBJ2-3; clone size: -; V gene: TRBV12-3/TRBV12-4; CDR3 protein: CASSFLATQYF; CDR3 DNA: TGTGCCAGCAGTTTTTTGGCTACGCAGTATTTT
D gene: -; CDR3 length: 11; J gene: TRBJ1-1; clone size: many; V gene: TRBV29-1; CDR3 protein: CSVAWRTEAFF; CDR3 DNA: TGCAGCGTTGCTTGGAGGACTGAAGCTTTCTTT
D gene: -; CDR3 length: 15; J gene: TRBJ2-7; clone size: -; V gene: TRBV11-2; CDR3 protein: CASSPTGRPTYEQYF; CDR3 DNA: TGTGCCAGCAGCCCAACAGGCAGGCCGACCTACGAGCAGTACTTC
D gene: TRBD2; CDR3 length: 16; J gene: TRBJ2-1; clone size: few; V gene: TRBV19; CDR3 protein: CASGLAGGPFYNEQFF; CDR3 DNA: TGTGCCTCGGGACTAGCGGGAGGCCCCTTCTACAATGAGCAGTTCTTC
D gene: -; CDR3 length: 16; J gene: TRBJ2-3; clone size: -; V gene: TRBV12-3/TRBV12-4; CDR3 protein: CASSFVDFSHTDTQYF; CDR3 DNA: TGTGCCAGCAGTTTTGTCGATTTCTCACACACAGATACGCAGTATTTT
D gene: -; CDR3 length: 15; J gene: TRBJ2-1; clone size: -; V gene: TRBV19; CDR3 protein: CASSGSPLSNNEQFF; CDR3 DNA: TGTGCCAGTAGTGGATCCCCCCTCTCCAACAATGAGCAGTTCTTC
D gene: TRBD1; CDR3 length: 13; J gene: TRBJ1-1; clone size: once; V gene: TRBV19; CDR3 protein: CASSIQGDTEAFF; CDR3 DNA: TGTGCCAGTAGTATTCAGGGGGACACTGAAGCTTTCTTT
D gene: -; CDR3 length: 14; J gene: TRBJ2-2; clone size: many; V gene: TRBV3-1; CDR3 protein: CASRLGQITGELFF; CDR3 DNA: TGTGCCAGCAGACTAGGCCAGATCACCGGGGAGCTGTTTTTT
D gene: -; CDR3 length: 15; J gene: TRBJ2-5; clone size: -; V gene: TRBV19; CDR3 protein: CASSTGFGYQETQYF; CDR3 DNA: TGTGCCAGTAGTACGGGATTCGGCTACCAAGAGACCCAGTACTTC
D gene: -; CDR3 length: 15; J gene: TRBJ2-1; clone size: many; V gene: TRBV5-1; CDR3 protein: CASSLGVVQNNEQFF; CDR3 DNA: TGCGCCAGCAGCTTGGGGGTAGTCCAGAACAATGAGCAGTTCTTC
D gene: -; CDR3 length: 14; J gene: TRBJ2-2; clone size: -; V gene: TRBV29-1; CDR3 protein: CSVPGPLNTGELFF; CDR3 DNA: TGCAGCGTACCGGGACCCCTGAACACCGGGGAGCTGTTTTTT
D gene: -; CDR3 length: 13; J gene: TRBJ2-1; clone size: -; V gene: TRBV24-1; CDR3 protein: CATSDWQGNEQFF; CDR3 DNA: TGTGCCACCAGTGATTGGCAAGGCAATGAGCAGTTCTTC
D gene: -; CDR3 length: 17; J gene: TRBJ2-1; clone size: -; V gene: TRBV4-1; CDR3 protein: CASSQTIPGGVYNEQFF; CDR3 DNA: TGCGCCAGCAGCCAAACAATTCCGGGCGGGGTCTACAATGAGCAGTTCTTC
D gene: -; CDR3 length: 15; J gene: TRBJ1-3; clone size: many; V gene: TRBV5-6; CDR3 protein: CASSLQGAAGNTIYF; CDR3 DNA: TGTGCCAGCAGCTTGCAGGGAGCGGCTGGAAACACCATATATTTT
D gene: TRBD2; CDR3 length: 16; J gene: TRBJ2-2; clone size: few; V gene: TRBV4-2; CDR3 protein: CASSLSSRGGGGELFF; CDR3 DNA: TGTGCCAGCAGCCTTAGTTCGCGGGGGGGTGGCGGGGAGCTGTTTTTT
D gene: TRBD2; CDR3 length: 18; J gene: TRBJ2-1; clone size: -; V gene: TRBV6-1; CDR3 protein: CASSSLAGLAESYNEQFF; CDR3 DNA: TGTGCCAGCAGCTCTCTGGCGGGACTAGCGGAAAGCTACAATGAGCAGTTCTTC
D gene: TRBD1; CDR3 length: 20; J gene: TRBJ2-2; clone size: -; V gene: TRBV20-1; CDR3 protein: CSARERMRDRPLFNTGELFF; CDR3 DNA: TGCAGTGCTAGGGAGCGGATGAGGGACAGGCCCCTTTTTAACACCGGGGAGCTGTTTTTT
D gene: TRBD1; CDR3 length: 14; J gene: TRBJ1-2; clone size: -; V gene: TRBV12-3/TRBV12-4; CDR3 protein: CASSPSGGTYGYTF; CDR3 DNA: TGTGCCAGCAGTCCTTCAGGGGGCACCTATGGCTACACCTTC
D gene: TRBD1; CDR3 length: 15; J gene: TRBJ1-1; clone size: many; V gene: TRBV4-2; CDR3 protein: CASSQVDRVGTEAFF; CDR3 DNA: TGTGCCAGCAGCCAAGTGGACAGGGTAGGCACTGAAGCTTTCTTT
D gene: TRBD1; CDR3 length: 14; J gene: TRBJ1-2; clone size: few; V gene: TRBV5-1; CDR3 protein: CASSPEGAYYGYTF; CDR3 DNA: TGCGCCAGCAGCCCCGAGGGGGCCTACTATGGCTACACCTTC
D gene: TRBD1; CDR3 length: 15; J gene: TRBJ1-2; clone size: -; V gene: TRBV5-1; CDR3 protein: CASSPQGGANYGYTF; CDR3 DNA: TGCGCCAGCAGCCCCCAGGGGGGGGCTAACTATGGCTACACCTTC
D gene: -; CDR3 length: 13; J gene: TRBJ2-3; clone size: -; V gene: TRBV19; CDR3 protein: CASSTTGTDTQYF; CDR3 DNA: TGTGCCAGTAGTACCACAGGGACGGATACGCAGTATTTT
D gene: TRBD2; CDR3 length: 17; J gene: TRBJ2-1; clone size: few; V gene: TRBV7-8; CDR3 protein: CASTPRTSGSLYNEQFF; CDR3 DNA: TGTGCCAGCACCCCCCGGACTAGCGGGAGCCTGTACAATGAGCAGTTCTTC
D gene: -; CDR3 length: 11; J gene: TRBJ2-7; clone size: few; V gene: TRBV29-1; CDR3 protein: CSVEKGGEQYF; CDR3 DNA: TGCAGCGTTGAAAAGGGGGGCGAGCAGTACTTC
D gene: -; CDR3 length: 13; J gene: TRBJ1-2; clone size: few; V gene: TRBV19; CDR3 protein: CASRGGANYGYTF; CDR3 DNA: TGTGCCAGTAGGGGCGGAGCTAACTATGGCTACACCTTC
D gene: -; CDR3 length: 16; J gene: TRBJ2-4; clone size: -; V gene: TRBV12-3/TRBV12-4; CDR3 protein: CASSLAQGGNKNIQYF; CDR3 DNA: TGTGCCAGCAGTTTGGCACAGGGTGGGAACAAAAACATTCAGTACTTC
D gene: -; CDR3 length: 16; J gene: TRBJ2-1; clone size: few; V gene: TRBV4-1; CDR3 protein: CASSQGEFRSYNEQFF; CDR3 DNA: TGCGCCAGCAGCCAAGGGGAGTTCCGTTCCTACAATGAGCAGTTCTTC
D gene: TRBD1; CDR3 length: 14; J gene: TRBJ2-7; clone size: few; V gene: TRBV7-9; CDR3 protein: CASSSDRGSDEQYF; CDR3 DNA: TGTGCCAGCAGCTCCGACAGGGGTAGCGACGAGCAGTACTTC
D gene: -; CDR3 length: 13; J gene: TRBJ1-2; clone size: -; V gene: TRBV18; CDR3 protein: CASSPRRGEGYTF; CDR3 DNA: TGTGCCAGCTCACCCCGCCGGGGCGAAGGCTACACCTTC
D gene: -; CDR3 length: 17; J gene: TRBJ1-4; clone size: -; V gene: TRBV5-1; CDR3 protein: CASSLRPGAGTNEKLFF; CDR3 DNA: TGCGCCAGCAGCTTGAGGCCAGGGGCGGGGACTAATGAAAAACTGTTTTTT
D gene: -; CDR3 length: 17; J gene: TRBJ1-1; clone size: few; V gene: TRBV5-1; CDR3 protein: CASSFETGELMNTEAFF; CDR3 DNA: TGCGCCAGCAGCTTCGAGACAGGCGAACTCATGAACACTGAAGCTTTCTTT
D gene: -; CDR3 length: 13; J gene: TRBJ1-1; clone size: few; V gene: TRBV29-1; CDR3 protein: CSVAPGTGGRAFF; CDR3 DNA: TGCAGCGTTGCCCCCGGGACGGGAGGGAGAGCTTTCTTT
D gene: TRBD1; CDR3 length: 17; J gene: TRBJ2-3; clone size: -; V gene: TRBV5-1; CDR3 protein: CASSLVTGGMVTDTQYF; CDR3 DNA: TGCGCCAGCAGCTTGGTGACAGGGGGCATGGTAACAGATACGCAGTATTTT
D gene: -; CDR3 length: 13; J gene: TRBJ1-4; clone size: few; V gene: TRBV14; CDR3 protein: CASSQSLQEKLFF; CDR3 DNA: TGTGCCAGCAGCCAAAGCCTCCAGGAAAAACTGTTTTTT
D gene: -; CDR3 length: 13; J gene: TRBJ2-5; clone size: few; V gene: TRBV5-1; CDR3 protein: CASASIHGETQYF; CDR3 DNA: TGCGCCAGCGCTTCAATCCATGGGGAGACCCAGTACTTC
D gene: -; CDR3 length: 12; J gene: TRBJ2-7; clone size: -; V gene: TRBV6-2/TRBV6-3; CDR3 protein: CASTGVSYEQYF; CDR3 DNA: TGTGCCAGCACCGGAGTGAGCTACGAGCAGTACTTC
D gene: -; CDR3 length: 15; J gene: TRBJ2-1; clone size: few; V gene: TRBV18; CDR3 protein: CASSPTTGTYNEQFF; CDR3 DNA: TGTGCCAGCTCACCAACAACCGGAACCTACAATGAGCAGTTCTTC
D gene: TRBD1; CDR3 length: 19; J gene: TRBJ2-2; clone size: -; V gene: TRBV11-2; CDR3 protein: CASSLVGQVDWYDTGELFF; CDR3 DNA: TGTGCCAGCAGCTTAGTTGGACAGGTAGATTGGTACGACACCGGGGAGCTGTTTTTT
D gene: -; CDR3 length: 13; J gene: TRBJ1-2; clone size: -; V gene: TRBV9; CDR3 protein: CASSVGPERGYTF; CDR3 DNA: TGTGCCAGCAGCGTAGGTCCGGAGCGGGGCTACACCTTC
D gene: -; CDR3 length: 12; J gene: TRBJ1-1; clone size: few; V gene: TRBV11-2; CDR3 protein: CASSSYWTEAFF; CDR3 DNA: TGTGCCAGCAGCTCCTATTGGACTGAAGCTTTCTTT
D gene: TRBD1; CDR3 length: 15; J gene: TRBJ1-2; clone size: -; V gene: TRBV5-5; CDR3 protein: CASSFRGGQGDRDTF; CDR3 DNA: TGTGCCAGCAGCTTCAGGGGTGGGCAGGGGGACAGAGACACCTTC
D gene: -; CDR3 length: 11; J gene: TRBJ2-1; clone size: -; V gene: TRBV20-1; CDR3 protein: CSAREVIEQFF; CDR3 DNA: TGCAGTGCTAGGGAGGTGATTGAGCAGTTCTTC
D gene: TRBD1; CDR3 length: 14; J gene: TRBJ1-1; clone size: -; V gene: TRBV29-1; CDR3 protein: CSVEPTGGWAEAFF; CDR3 DNA: TGCAGCGTTGAACCCACAGGGGGCTGGGCTGAAGCTTTCTTT